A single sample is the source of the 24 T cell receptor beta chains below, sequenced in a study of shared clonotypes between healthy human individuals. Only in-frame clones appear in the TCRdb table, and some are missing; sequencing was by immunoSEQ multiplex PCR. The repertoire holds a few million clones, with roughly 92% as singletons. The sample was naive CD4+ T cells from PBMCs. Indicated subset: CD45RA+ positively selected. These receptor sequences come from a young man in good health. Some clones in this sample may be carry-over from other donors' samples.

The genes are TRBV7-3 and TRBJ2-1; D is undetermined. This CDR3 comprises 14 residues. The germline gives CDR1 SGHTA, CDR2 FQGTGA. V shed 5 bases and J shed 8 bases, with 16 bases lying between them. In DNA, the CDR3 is TGTGCCAGCAGCCAACAAATAGGGTCGGATGAGCAGTTCTTC. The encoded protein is CASSQQIGSDEQFF.

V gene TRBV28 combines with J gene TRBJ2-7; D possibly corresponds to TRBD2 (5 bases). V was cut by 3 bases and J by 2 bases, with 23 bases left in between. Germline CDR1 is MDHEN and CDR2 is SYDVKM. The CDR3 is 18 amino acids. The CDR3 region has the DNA TGTGCCAGCAGTTTGGCCCAATCACGGAGGAGACTCCCCTACGAGCAGTACTTC. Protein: CASSLAQSRRRLPYEQYF.

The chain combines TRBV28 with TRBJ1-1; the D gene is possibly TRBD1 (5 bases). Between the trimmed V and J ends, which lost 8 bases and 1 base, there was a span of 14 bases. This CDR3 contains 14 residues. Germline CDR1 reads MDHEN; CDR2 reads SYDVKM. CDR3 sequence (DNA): TGTGCCAGCGTTCCAGGGAGCCCGAACACTGAAGCTTTCTTT. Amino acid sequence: CASVPGSPNTEAFF.

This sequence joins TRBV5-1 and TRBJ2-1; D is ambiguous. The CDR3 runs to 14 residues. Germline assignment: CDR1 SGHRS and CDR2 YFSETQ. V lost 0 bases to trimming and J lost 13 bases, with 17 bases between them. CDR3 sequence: CASSLGTVLNGQFF. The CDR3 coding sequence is TGCGCCAGCAGCTTGGGCACGGTTCTTAACGGTCAGTTCTTC.

The CDR3 reads CASSVGGLRGDTQYF. CDR3 DNA: TGTGCCAGCAGCGTAGGCGGGCTACGGGGGGATACGCAGTATTTT. This chain links TRBV9 with TRBJ2-3, with D perhaps matching TRBD2 (6 bases). V was cut by 0 bases and J by 6 bases, with 14 bases left in between. The germline V gene has CDR1 SGDLS and CDR2 YYNGEE. The CDR3 extends over 15 amino acids.

The CDR3 is CASSLGLAGGPWTGELFF. The CDR3 DNA reads as TGTGCCAGTAGTCTGGGACTAGCGGGAGGGCCGTGGACCGGGGAGCTGTTTTTT. This chain links TRBV19 with TRBJ2-2, with TRBD2 matching 16 bases. Germline V gene data show CDR1 as LNHDA and CDR2 as SQIVND (reference sequence). Losses at the gene ends were 5 bases for V and 5 bases for J; bases not matched to a gene: 8. The CDR3 runs 18 residues.

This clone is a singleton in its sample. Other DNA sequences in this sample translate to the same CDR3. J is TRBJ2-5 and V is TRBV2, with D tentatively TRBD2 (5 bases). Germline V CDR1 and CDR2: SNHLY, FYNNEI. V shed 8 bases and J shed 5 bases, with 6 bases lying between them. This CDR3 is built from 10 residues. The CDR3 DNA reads TGTGCCAGCGGGGAGGAGACCCAGTACTTC. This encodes CASGEETQYF.

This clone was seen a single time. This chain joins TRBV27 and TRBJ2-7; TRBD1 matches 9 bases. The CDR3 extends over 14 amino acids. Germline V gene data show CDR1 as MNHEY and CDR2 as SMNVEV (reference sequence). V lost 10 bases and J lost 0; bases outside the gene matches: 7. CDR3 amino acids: CATRDRGGSYEQYF. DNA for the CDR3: TGTGCCACCCGAGACAGGGGGGGCTCCTACGAGCAGTACTTC.

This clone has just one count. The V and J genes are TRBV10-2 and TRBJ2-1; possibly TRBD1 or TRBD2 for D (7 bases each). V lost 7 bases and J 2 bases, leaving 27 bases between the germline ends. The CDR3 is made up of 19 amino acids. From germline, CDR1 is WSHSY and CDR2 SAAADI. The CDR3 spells CASKGYQGEGLIAYNEQFF. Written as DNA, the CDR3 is TGCGCCAGCAAAGGGTACCAGGGGGAGGGCCTAATAGCCTACAATGAGCAGTTCTTC.

The CDR3 loop is CASSHNDRSYEQYF. CDR3 nucleotide sequence: TGTGCCAGCTCACATAACGACCGGAGCTACGAGCAGTACTTC. V is TRBV18 and J is TRBJ2-7; D unresolved. V dropped 4 bases and J dropped 3 bases, with 13 bases sitting between them. This CDR3 spans 14 amino acids. CDR1 KGHSH and CDR2 LQKENI come from the germline V gene.

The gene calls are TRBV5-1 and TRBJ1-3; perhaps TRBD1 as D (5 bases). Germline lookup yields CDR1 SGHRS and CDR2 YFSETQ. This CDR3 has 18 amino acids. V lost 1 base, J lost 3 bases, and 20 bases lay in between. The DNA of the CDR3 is TGCGCCAGCAGCTTGACAACGGGGCGCGGCCGGCTTGGAAACACCATATATTTT. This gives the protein CASSLTTGRGRLGNTIYF.

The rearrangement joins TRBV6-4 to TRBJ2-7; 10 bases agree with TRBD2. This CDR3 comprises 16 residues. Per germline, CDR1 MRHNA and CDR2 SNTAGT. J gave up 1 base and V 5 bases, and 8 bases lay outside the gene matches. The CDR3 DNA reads TGTGCCAGCAGTCCGACTAGCGGGTCGAATTCCTACGAGCAGTACTTC. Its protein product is CASSPTSGSNSYEQYF.

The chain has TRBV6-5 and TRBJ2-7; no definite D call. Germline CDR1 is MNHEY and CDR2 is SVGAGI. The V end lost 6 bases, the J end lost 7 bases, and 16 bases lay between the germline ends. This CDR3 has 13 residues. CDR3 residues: CASSSMVDGEQYF. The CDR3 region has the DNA TGTGCCAGCAGCTCAATGGTGGACGGTGAGCAGTACTTC.

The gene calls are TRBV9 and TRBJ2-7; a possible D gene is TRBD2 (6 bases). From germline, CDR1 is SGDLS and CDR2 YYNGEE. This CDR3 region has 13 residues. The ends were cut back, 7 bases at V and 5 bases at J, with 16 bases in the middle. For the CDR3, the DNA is TGTGCCAGCTCACTAGCTCTGGTAGACGAGCAGTACTTC. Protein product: CASSLALVDEQYF.

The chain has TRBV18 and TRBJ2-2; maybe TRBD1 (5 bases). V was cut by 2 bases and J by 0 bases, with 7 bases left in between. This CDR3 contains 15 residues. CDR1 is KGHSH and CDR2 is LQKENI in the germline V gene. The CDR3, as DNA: TGTGCCAGCTCACCAGGGGCTCCGAACACCGGGGAGCTGTTTTTT. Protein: CASSPGAPNTGELFF.

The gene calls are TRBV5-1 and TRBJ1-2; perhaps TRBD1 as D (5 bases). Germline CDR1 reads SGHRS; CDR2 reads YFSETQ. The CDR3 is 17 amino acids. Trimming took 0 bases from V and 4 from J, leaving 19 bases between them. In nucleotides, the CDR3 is TGCGCCAGCAGCTTGGATGGGACCGGCGGCTATTTCTATGGCTACACCTTC. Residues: CASSLDGTGGYFYGYTF.

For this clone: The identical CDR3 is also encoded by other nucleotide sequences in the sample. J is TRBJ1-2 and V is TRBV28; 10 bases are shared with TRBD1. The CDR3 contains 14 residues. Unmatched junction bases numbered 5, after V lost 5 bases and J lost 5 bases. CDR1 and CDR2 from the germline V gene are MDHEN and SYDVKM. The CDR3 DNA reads TGTGCCAGCAGTCTCGGACAGGGGGTATATGGCTACACCTTC. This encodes CASSLGQGVYGYTF.

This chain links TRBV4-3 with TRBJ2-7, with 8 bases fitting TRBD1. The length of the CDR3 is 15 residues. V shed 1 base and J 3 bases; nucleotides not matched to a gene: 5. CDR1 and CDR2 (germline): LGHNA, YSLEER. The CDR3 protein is CASSQGRDRIYEQYF. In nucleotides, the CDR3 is TGCGCCAGCAGCCAAGGCCGGGACAGGATCTACGAGCAGTACTTC.

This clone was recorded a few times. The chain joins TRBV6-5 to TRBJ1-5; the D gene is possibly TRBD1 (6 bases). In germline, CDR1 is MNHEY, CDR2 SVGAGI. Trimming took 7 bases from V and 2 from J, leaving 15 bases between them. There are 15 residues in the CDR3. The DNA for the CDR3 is TGTGCCAGCACCACAAGGGCAGGGGGCAATCAGCCCCAGCATTTT. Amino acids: CASTTRAGGNQPQHF.

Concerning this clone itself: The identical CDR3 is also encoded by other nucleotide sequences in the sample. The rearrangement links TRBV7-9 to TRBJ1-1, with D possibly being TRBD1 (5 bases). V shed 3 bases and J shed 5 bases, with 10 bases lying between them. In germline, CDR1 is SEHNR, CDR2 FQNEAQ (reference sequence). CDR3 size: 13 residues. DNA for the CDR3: TGTGCCAGCAGCTTTACGGGGGGGACTGAAGCTTTCTTT. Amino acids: CASSFTGGTEAFF.

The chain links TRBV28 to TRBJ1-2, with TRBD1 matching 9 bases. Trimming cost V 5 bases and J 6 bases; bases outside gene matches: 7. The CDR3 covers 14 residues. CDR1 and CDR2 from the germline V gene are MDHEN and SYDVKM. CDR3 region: CASSAGTGFDGYTF. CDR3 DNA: TGTGCCAGCAGTGCGGGGACAGGGTTTGATGGCTACACCTTC.

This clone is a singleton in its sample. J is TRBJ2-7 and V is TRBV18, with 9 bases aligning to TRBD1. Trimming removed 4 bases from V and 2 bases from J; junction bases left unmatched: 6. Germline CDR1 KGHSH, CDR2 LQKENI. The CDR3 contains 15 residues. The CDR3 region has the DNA TGTGCCAGCTCACTAAGGGACAGGGCGGCCTACGAGCAGTACTTC. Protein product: CASSLRDRAAYEQYF. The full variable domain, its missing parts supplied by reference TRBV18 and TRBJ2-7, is NAGVMQNPRHLVRRRGQEARLRCSPMKGHSHVYWYRQLPEEGLKFMVYLQKENIIDESGMPKERFSAEFPKEGPSILRIQQVVRGDSAAYFCASSLRDRAAYEQYFGPGTRLTVT.

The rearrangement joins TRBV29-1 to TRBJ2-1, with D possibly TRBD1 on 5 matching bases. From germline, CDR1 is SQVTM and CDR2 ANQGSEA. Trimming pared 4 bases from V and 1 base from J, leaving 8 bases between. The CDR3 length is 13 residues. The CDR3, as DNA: TGCAGCGTTGCAGGGTTGTCCTACAATGAGCAGTTCTTC. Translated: CSVAGLSYNEQFF.

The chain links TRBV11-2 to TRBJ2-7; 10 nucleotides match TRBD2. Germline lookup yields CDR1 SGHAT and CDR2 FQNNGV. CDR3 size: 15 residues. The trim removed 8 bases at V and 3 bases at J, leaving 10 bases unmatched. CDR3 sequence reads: CASGHAGTSVYEQYF. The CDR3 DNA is TGTGCCAGCGGACATGCCGGGACTAGCGTCTACGAGCAGTACTTC.